One T cell receptor (beta chain) is described in this entry. This entry is derived from a study of blood T cell repertoires in COVID-19. All enrollees were about 18 to 89 years old and from approximately 24 US areas. Trimming stripped 3 bases from V and 7 bases from J, with 11 bases between. This CDR3 has 14 residues. The germline V gene encodes CDR1 SGDLS and CDR2 YYNGEE. Per the study methods: Nucleated cell counts were estimated from reference gene primer amplification. This table comes from immunoSEQ multiplex PCR, and its TCRdb copy is limited to in-frame clones, with some not included. The D gene and trimming were derived from the DNA, and the V and J assignments and clone size from that table. The data contain a few hundred thousand clones, 70% to 90% of them seen just once; the ten biggest clones take up nearly 7.5%.

Sequencing was done on a sample of PBMCs or T cells enriched from blood (not recorded which). J is TRBJ1-6 and V is TRBV9, with a weak D call TRBD1 (5 bases). This receptor was identified in a woman aged 40 to 50 with acute COVID-19. The CDR3 DNA reads as TGTGCCAGCAGCGCCACGTCAGGGAATTCACCCCTCCACTTT. Amino acid sequence: CASSATSGNSPLHF.